These T cell receptor beta chains were read from a single sample in a study of blood T cell repertoires in COVID-19. TCRdb's copy holds only in-frame clones and misses some; the assay was immunoSEQ multiplex PCR. The table shows around 140,000 clones, with roughly three quarters occurring only once. The source material was peripheral blood. These receptors all stem from a woman aged 70-85 years with acute or convalescent COVID-19. CDR3s include the opening cysteine and the closing phenylalanine or tryptophan. A D gene is named only where the DNA matches it firmly. Clone size is stated in some rows and not others, as once, few, many or a class when expanded.

len | abundance | d_gene | j_gene | v_gene | CDR3nt | CDR3aa
14 | . | TRBD2 | TRBJ2-1 | TRBV7-9 | TGTGCCAGCAGCACGAGACTAGCGGACAATGAGCAGTTCTTC | CASSTRLADNEQFF
15 | . | . | TRBJ1-5 | TRBV19 | TGTGCCAGTAGTTCCAGGCCTATTTCCGAGAGGCCCCAGCATTTT | CASSSRPISERPQHF
15 | . | TRBD2 | TRBJ2-3 | TRBV10-3 | TGTGCCATCAGTGAGTTGCCGGGAGGAACAGATACGCAGTATTTT | CAISELPGGTDTQYF
13 | few | . | TRBJ1-1 | TRBV19 | TGTGCCAGTAGTAGCCAGATTAACACTGAAGCTTTCTTT | CASSSQINTEAFF
14 | once | . | TRBJ2-2 | TRBV5-1 | TGCGCCAGCAGCTTGGCTCGGAACACCGGGGAGCTGTTTTTT | CASSLARNTGELFF
14 | . | TRBD1 | TRBJ2-7 | TRBV10-3 | TGTGCCATCAGAAACAGGGGAGTCGCCTACGAGCAGTACTTC | CAIRNRGVAYEQYF
15 | . | . | TRBJ2-5 | TRBV28 | TGTGCCAGCAGTCCAGACGGAGAATACCAAGAGACCCAGTACTTC | CASSPDGEYQETQYF
16 | . | TRBD1 | TRBJ1-4 | TRBV7-2 | TGTGCCAGCAGCTATCAAGCCACAGGGGGAGGAGAAAAACTGTTTTTT | CASSYQATGGGEKLFF
12 | many | . | TRBJ2-2 | TRBV9 | TGTGCCAGCAGCGTAAGGGGCGGGGAGCTGTTTTTT | CASSVRGGELFF
12 | . | TRBD1 | TRBJ1-2 | TRBV7-2 | TGTGCCAGCAGCTTAAACAGGGGTGGCTACACCTTC | CASSLNRGGYTF